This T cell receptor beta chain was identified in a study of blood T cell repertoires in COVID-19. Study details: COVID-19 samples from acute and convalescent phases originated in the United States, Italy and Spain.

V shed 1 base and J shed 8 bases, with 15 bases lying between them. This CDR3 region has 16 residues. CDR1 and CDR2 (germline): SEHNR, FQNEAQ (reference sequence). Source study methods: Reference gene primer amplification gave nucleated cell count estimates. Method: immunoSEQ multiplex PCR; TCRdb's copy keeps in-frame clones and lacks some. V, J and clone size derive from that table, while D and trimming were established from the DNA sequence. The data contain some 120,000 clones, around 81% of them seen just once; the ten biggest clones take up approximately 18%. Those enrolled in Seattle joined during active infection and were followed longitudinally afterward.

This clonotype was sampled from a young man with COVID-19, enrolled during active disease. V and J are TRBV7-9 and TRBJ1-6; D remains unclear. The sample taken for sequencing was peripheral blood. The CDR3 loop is CASSLDSYAVDSPLHF. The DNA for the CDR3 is TGTGCCAGCAGCTTAGACTCATACGCGGTGGATTCACCCCTCCACTTT. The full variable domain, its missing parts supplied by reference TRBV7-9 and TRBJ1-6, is DTGVSQNPRHKITKRGQNVTFRCDPISEHNRLYWYRQTLGQGPEFLTYFQNEAQLEKSRLLSDRFSAERPKGSFSTLEIQRTEQGDSAMYLCASSLDSYAVDSPLHFGNGTRLTVT.